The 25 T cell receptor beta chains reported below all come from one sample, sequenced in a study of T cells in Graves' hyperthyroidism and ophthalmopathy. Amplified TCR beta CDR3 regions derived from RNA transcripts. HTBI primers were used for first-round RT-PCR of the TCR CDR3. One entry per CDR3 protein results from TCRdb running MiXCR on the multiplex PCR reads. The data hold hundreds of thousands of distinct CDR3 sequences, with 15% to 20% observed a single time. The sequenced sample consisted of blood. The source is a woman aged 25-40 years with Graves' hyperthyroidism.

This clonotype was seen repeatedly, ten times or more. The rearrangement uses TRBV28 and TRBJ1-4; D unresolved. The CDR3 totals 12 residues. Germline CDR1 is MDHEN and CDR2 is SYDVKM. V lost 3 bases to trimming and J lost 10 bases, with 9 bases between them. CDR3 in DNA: TGTGCCAGCAGTTTCCGTCTGGGAAAACTGTTTTTT. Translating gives CASSFRLGKLFF.

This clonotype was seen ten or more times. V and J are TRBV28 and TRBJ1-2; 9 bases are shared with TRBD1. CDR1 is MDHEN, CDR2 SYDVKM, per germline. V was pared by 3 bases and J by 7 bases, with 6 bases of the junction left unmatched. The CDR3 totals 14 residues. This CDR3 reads CASSLYRGQSGYTF. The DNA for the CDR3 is TGTGCCAGCAGTTTGTACAGGGGGCAAAGTGGCTACACCTTC.

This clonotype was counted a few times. The CDR3: CATSAEREKFHEQFF. The DNA for the CDR3 is TGTGCCACCAGTGCTGAGCGGGAGAAGTTCCATGAGCAGTTCTTC. V and J are TRBV24-1 and TRBJ2-1, with 8 bases lining up with TRBD2. V shed 5 bases and J 8 bases; nucleotides not matched to a gene: 10. Germline CDR1 is KGHDR and CDR2 is SFDVKD. There are 15 residues in the CDR3.

This CDR3 is CASSQGITRSTEQFF. The CDR3 DNA sequence: TGCGCCAGCAGCCAAGGAATTACCCGGTCAACTGAGCAGTTCTTC. V gene TRBV4-1 combines with J gene TRBJ2-1; D not certain. Germline loops: CDR1 MGHRA, CDR2 YSYEKL. The CDR3 is 15 amino acids. V gave up 1 base and J gave up 9 bases, with 16 bases separating them.

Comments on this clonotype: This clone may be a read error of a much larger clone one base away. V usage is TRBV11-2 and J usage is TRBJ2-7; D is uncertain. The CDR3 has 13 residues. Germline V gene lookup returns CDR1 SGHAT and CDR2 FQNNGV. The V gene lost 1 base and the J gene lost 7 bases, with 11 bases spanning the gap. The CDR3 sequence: CASSLGLDGEQYF. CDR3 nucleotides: TGTGCCAGCAGCTTAGGTCTCGATGGTGAGCAGTACTTC.

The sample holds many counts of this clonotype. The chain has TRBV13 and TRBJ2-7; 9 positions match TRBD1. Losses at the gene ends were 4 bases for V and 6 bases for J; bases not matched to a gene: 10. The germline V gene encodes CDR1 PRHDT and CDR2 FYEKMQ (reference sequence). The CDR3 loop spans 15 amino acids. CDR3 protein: CASSSPGQGNGEQYF. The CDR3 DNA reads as TGTGCCAGCAGCTCACCGGGACAGGGAAACGGCGAGCAGTACTTC.

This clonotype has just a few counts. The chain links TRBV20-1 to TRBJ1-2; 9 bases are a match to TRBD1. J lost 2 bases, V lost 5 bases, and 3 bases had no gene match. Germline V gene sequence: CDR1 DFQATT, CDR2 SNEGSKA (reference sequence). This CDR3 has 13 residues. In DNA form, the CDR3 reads TGCAGTGCTGGACAGGGGCTGAACTATGGCTACACCTTC. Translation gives CSAGQGLNYGYTF.

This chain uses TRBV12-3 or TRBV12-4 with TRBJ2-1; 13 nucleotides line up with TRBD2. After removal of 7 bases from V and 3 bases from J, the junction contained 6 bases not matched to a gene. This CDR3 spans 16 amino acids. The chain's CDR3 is CASIKGLAGIYNEQFF. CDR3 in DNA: TGTGCCAGCATCAAGGGACTAGCGGGGATCTACAATGAGCAGTTCTTC.

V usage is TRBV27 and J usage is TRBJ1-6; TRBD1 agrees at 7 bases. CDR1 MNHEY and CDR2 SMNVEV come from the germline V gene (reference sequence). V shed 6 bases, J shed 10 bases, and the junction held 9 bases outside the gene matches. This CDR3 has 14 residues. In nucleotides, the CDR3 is TGTGCCAGCAGGGAGTACAGGGGCTGGTCACCCCTCCACTTT. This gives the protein CASREYRGWSPLHF.

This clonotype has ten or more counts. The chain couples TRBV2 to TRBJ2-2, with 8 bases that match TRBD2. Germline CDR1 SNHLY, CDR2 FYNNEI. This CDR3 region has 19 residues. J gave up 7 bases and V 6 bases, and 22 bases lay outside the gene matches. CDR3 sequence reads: CASRPRPGLVRATGGELFF. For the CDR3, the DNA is TGTGCCAGCAGACCAAGACCGGGACTAGTCAGGGCGACCGGCGGGGAGCTGTTTTTT.

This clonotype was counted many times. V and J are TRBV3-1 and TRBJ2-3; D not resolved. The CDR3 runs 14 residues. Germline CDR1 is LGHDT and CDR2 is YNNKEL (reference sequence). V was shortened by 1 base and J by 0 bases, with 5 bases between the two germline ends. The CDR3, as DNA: TGTGCCAGCAGCCAAGTACCCAGCACAGATACGCAGTATTTT. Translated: CASSQVPSTDTQYF.

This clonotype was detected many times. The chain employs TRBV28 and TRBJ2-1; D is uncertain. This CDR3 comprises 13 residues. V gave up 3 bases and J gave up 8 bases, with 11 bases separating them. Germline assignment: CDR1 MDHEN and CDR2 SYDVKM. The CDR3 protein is CASSFPYGHEQFF. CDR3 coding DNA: TGTGCCAGCAGTTTTCCTTATGGGCATGAGCAGTTCTTC.

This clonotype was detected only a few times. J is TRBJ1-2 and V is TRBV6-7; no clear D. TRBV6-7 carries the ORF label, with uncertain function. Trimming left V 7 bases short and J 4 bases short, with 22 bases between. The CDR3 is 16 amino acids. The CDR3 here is CASTAPPGQILYGYTF. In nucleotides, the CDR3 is TGTGCCAGCACCGCCCCTCCTGGGCAGATCCTCTATGGCTACACCTTC.

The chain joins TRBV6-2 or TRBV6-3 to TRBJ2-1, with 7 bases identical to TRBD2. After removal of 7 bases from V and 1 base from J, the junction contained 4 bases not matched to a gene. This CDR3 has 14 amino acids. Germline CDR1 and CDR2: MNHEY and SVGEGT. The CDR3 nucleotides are TGTGCCAGCAATAGACTAGCTTCCTACAATGAGCAGTTCTTC. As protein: CASNRLASYNEQFF.

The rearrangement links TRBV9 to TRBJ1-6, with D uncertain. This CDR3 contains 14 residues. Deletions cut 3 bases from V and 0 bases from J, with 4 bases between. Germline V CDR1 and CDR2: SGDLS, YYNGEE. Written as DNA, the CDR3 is TGTGCCAGCAGCGGGGGCTCCTATAATTCACCCCTCCACTTT. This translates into CASSGGSYNSPLHF.

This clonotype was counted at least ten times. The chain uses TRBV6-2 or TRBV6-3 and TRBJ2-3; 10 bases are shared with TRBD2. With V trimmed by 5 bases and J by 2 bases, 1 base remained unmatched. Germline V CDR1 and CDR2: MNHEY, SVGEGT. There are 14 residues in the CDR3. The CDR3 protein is CASSGLAATDTQYF. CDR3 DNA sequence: TGTGCCAGCAGTGGACTAGCGGCCACAGATACGCAGTATTTT.

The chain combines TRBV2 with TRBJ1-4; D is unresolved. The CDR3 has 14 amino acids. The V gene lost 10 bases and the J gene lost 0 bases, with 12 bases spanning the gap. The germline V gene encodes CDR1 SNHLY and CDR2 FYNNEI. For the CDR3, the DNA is TGTGCCACCGACCCCTTCGCAACTAATGAAAAACTGTTTTTT. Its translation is CATDPFATNEKLFF.

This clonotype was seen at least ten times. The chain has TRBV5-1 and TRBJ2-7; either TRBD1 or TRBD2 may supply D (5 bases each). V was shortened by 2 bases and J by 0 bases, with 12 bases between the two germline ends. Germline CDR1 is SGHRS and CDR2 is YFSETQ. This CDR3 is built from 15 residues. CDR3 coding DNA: TGCGCCAGCAGCTTCAGTACGGGACCCTCCTACGAGCAGTACTTC. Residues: CASSFSTGPSYEQYF.

The CDR3 region has the DNA TGTGCCAGCAGCGATACAGGGGTGACAGATACGCAGTATTTT. It is translated as CASSDTGVTDTQYF. This chain joins TRBV7-9 and TRBJ2-3, with TRBD1 matching 7 bases. The V gene end was trimmed by 5 bases and the J gene end by 3 bases; junction bases not matched to a gene: 5. CDR3 length: 14 residues. Germline V gene lookup returns CDR1 SEHNR and CDR2 FQNEAQ (reference sequence).

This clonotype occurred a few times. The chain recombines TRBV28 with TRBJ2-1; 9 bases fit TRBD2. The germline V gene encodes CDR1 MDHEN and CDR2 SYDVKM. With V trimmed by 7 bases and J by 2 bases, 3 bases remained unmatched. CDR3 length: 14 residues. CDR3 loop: CASTRLAAYNEQFF. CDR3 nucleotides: TGTGCCAGCACTCGACTAGCGGCCTACAATGAGCAGTTCTTC.

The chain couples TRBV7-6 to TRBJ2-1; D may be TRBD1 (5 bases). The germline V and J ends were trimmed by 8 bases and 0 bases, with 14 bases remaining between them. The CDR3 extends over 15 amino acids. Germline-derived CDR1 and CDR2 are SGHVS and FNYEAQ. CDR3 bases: TGTGCCAGCGGATTGACAGAAGTCTCCTACAATGAGCAGTTCTTC. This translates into CASGLTEVSYNEQFF. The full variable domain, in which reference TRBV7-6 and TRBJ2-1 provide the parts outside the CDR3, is GAGVSQSPRYKVTKRGQDVALRCDPISGHVSLYWYRQALGQGPEFLTYFNYEAQQDKSGLPNDRFSAERPEGSISTLTIQRTEQRDSAMYRCASGLTEVSYNEQFFGPGTRLTVL.

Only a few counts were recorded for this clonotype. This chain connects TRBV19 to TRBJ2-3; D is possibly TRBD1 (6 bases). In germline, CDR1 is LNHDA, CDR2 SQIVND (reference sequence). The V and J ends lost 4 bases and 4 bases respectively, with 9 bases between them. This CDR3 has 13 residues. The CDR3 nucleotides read TGTGCCAGTAGTACAGGGGCCGCAGATACGCAGTATTTT. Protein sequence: CASSTGAADTQYF.

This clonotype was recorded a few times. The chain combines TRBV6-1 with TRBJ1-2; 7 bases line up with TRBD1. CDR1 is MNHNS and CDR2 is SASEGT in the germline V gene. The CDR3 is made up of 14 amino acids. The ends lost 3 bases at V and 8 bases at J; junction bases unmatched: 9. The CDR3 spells CASSDPDRAKGYTF. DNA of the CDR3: TGTGCCAGCAGTGATCCCGACAGGGCAAAGGGCTACACCTTC.

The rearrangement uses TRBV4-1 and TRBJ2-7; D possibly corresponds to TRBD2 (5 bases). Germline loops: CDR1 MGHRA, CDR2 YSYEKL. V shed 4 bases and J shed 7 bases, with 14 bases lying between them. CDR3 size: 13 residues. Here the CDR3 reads CASSPQDYGEQYF. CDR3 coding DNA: TGCGCCAGCAGCCCCCAAGACTATGGAGAGCAGTACTTC.

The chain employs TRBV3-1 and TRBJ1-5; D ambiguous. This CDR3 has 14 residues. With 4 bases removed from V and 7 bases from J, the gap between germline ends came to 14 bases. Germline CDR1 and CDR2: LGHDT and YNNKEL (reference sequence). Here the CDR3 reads CASSPVGVPQPQHF. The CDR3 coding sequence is TGTGCCAGCAGCCCGGTCGGGGTACCCCAGCCCCAGCATTTT.